Presented here are 26 T cell receptor beta chains from one specimen sequenced in a study of T cell clones after liver transplantation. Some clones are missing from TCRdb's copy, which holds only in-frame ones; the method was immunoSEQ multiplex PCR. Of some 120,000 clones listed, 90% are singletons. Sample: CD4+ T cells from blood, taken 12 months after liver transplant. These receptors were taken from a human patient who received a liver transplant. Among the T cells, some may be from the graft donor.

V and J are TRBV4-3 and TRBJ2-1; perhaps TRBD2 as D (6 bases). There are 17 residues in the CDR3. Trimming cost V 2 bases and J 6 bases, with 20 bases left between them. Germline V gene lookup returns CDR1 LGHNA and CDR2 YSLEER. The CDR3 nucleotides read TGCGCCAGCAGCCAAACCCTTGGTAGCGGCTACCGCAATGAGCAGTTCTTC. Its translation is CASSQTLGSGYRNEQFF.

In regard to this clone: This sample also contains other DNA sequences that code for the same CDR3. The gene calls are TRBV5-1 and TRBJ2-1; 8 positions match TRBD2. CDR1 is SGHRS and CDR2 is YFSETQ in the germline V gene. CDR3 size: 15 residues. The V and J ends lost 1 base and 0 bases, in that order; junction bases with no gene match: 0. The CDR3 here is CASSLSGSSYNEQFF. The CDR3 DNA follows: TGCGCCAGCAGCTTGAGCGGGAGCTCCTACAATGAGCAGTTCTTC.

The gene calls are TRBV19 and TRBJ1-2; D not certain. This CDR3 spans 13 amino acids. The V gene lost 9 bases and the J gene lost 2 bases, with 13 bases spanning the gap. CDR1 and CDR2 (germline): LNHDA, SQIVND (reference sequence). The CDR3 loop is CASPIGRNYGYTF. CDR3 DNA: TGTGCCAGCCCGATTGGGCGGAACTATGGCTACACCTTC.

This rearrangement joins TRBV5-6 to TRBJ1-5, with 7 bases that match TRBD1. The CDR3 is made up of 16 amino acids. V shed 0 bases, J shed 3 bases, and the junction held 6 bases outside the gene matches. Germline values: CDR1 SGHDT, CDR2 YYEEEE. In DNA, the CDR3 is TGTGCCAGCAGCTTGGGGCTACAGGGGCACAATCAGCCCCAGCATTTT. It encodes CASSLGLQGHNQPQHF.

This clone was recorded once. The chain recombines TRBV11-2 with TRBJ2-1; the D gene is possibly TRBD2 (6 bases). In germline, CDR1 is SGHAT, CDR2 FQNNGV. The V end lost 5 bases, the J end lost 6 bases, and 23 bases lay between the germline ends. This CDR3 is built from 17 residues. CDR3 nucleotides: TGTGCCAGCAGCCTTCCCCGGAACCTAGCGATTGGCAATGAGCAGTTCTTC. Translated: CASSLPRNLAIGNEQFF.

This sequence joins TRBV5-1 and TRBJ1-1, with D hard to call. The CDR3 length is 14 residues. The V gene's germline CDR1 is SGHRS and CDR2 YFSETQ. The ends were cut back, 1 base at V and 1 base at J, with 8 bases in the middle. The CDR3 loop is CASSLLPGNTEAFF. In DNA, the CDR3 is TGCGCCAGCAGCTTGTTACCAGGGAACACTGAAGCTTTCTTT. The full variable domain, rest sourced from reference TRBV5-1 and TRBJ1-1, is KAGVTQTPRYLIKTRGQQVTLSCSPISGHRSVSWYQQTPGQGLQFLFEYFSETQRNKGNFPGRFSGRQFSNSRSEMNVSTLELGDSALYLCASSLLPGNTEAFFGQGTRLTVV.

CDR3 residues: CATSLNWWGQTGNTIYF. CDR3 sequence (DNA): TGTGCCACCAGCCTTAACTGGTGGGGGCAAACTGGAAACACCATATATTTT. This chain joins TRBV15 and TRBJ1-3, with D perhaps TRBD1 (6 bases). Germline CDR1 and CDR2: LNHNV and YYDKDF (reference sequence). Between the trimmed V and J ends, which lost 5 bases and 2 bases, there was a span of 19 bases. The CDR3 extends over 17 amino acids. Full variable domain (missing parts from reference TRBV15 and TRBJ1-3): DAMVIQNPRYQVTQFGKPVTLSCSQTLNHNVMYWYQQKSSQAPKLLFHYYDKDFNNEADTPDNFQSRRPNTSFCFLDIRSPGLGDTAMYLCATSLNWWGQTGNTIYFGEGSWLTVV.

The V and J genes are TRBV19 and TRBJ1-4; D might be TRBD1 (5 bases). The V end was cut by 6 bases, the J end by 8 bases, with 19 bases between. The CDR3 length is 15 residues. Germline CDR1 reads LNHDA; CDR2 reads SQIVND (reference sequence). The CDR3 DNA follows: TGTGCCAGTAGCACAGGACGGATCATAGGGGAAAAACTGTTTTTT. It is translated as CASSTGRIIGEKLFF.

The gene calls are TRBV2 and TRBJ2-2; tentative D call: TRBD1 (6 bases). This CDR3 contains 13 residues. V shed 4 bases and J shed 6 bases, with 9 bases lying between them. CDR1 and CDR2 from the germline V gene are SNHLY and FYNNEI. CDR3 DNA sequence: TGTGCCAGCAGTGCCCAGGGGTCCGGGGAGCTGTTTTTT. Translating it yields CASSAQGSGELFF.

The gene calls are TRBV5-4 and TRBJ2-6; no clear D. This CDR3 is built from 19 residues. Germline values: CDR1 SGHNT, CDR2 YYREEE (reference sequence). The ends were cut back, 0 bases at V and 0 bases at J, with 16 bases in the middle. The CDR3 nucleotides read TGTGCCAGCAGCTTGGGGGGTAGGGCAGCACTCTCTGGGGCCAACGTCCTGACTTTC. It yields the protein CASSLGGRAALSGANVLTF.

The genes are TRBV4-3 and TRBJ1-2, with D uncertain. Trimming removed 0 bases from V and 8 bases from J, with 16 bases in between. The CDR3 length is 15 residues. The germline V gene has CDR1 LGHNA and CDR2 YSLEER. The CDR3 coding sequence is TGCGCCAGCAGCCAAGACCTCTCTTCCCCGGGGGGCTACACCTTC. Translation: CASSQDLSSPGGYTF.

As DNA, the CDR3 is TGTGCCAGCAGGGGACTAGCGGGATTCCACGAGCAGTACTTC. It encodes CASRGLAGFHEQYF. This sequence joins TRBV7-3 and TRBJ2-7; 13 bases agree with TRBD2. V lost 6 bases and J lost 5; bases outside the gene matches: 4. CDR3 length equals 14 residues. Germline CDR1 reads SGHTA; CDR2 reads FQGTGA.

V usage is TRBV30 and J usage is TRBJ2-7, with D perhaps matching TRBD2 (5 bases). CDR3 length equals 13 residues. Deletions cut 0 bases from V and 3 bases from J, with 9 bases between. Germline V gene lookup returns CDR1 GTSNPN and CDR2 SVGIG (reference sequence). Written as DNA, the CDR3 is TGTGCCTGGAGTGTTCAGCGGTTCTACGAGCAGTACTTC. Amino acid sequence: CAWSVQRFYEQYF. Full variable domain (remainder filled in from reference TRBV30 and TRBJ2-7): SQTIHQWPATLVQPVGSPLSLECTVEGTSNPNLYWYRQAAGRGLQLLFYSVGIGQISSEVPQNLSASRPQDRQFILSSKKLLLSDSGFYLCAWSVQRFYEQYFGPGTRLTVT.

CDR3 loop: CASSFASPQETQYF. CDR3 bases: TGTGCCAGCAGTTTCGCCAGCCCCCAAGAGACCCAGTACTTC. The chain joins TRBV28 to TRBJ2-5; D gene ambiguous. The CDR3 runs to 14 residues. Germline CDR1 and CDR2: MDHEN and SYDVKM. Trimming cost V 3 bases and J 1 base, with 9 bases left between them. The variable domain in full, completed from reference TRBV28 and TRBJ2-5, reads DVKVTQSSRYLVKRTGEKVFLECVQDMDHENMFWYRQDPGLGLRLIYFSYDVKMKEKGDIPEGYSVSREKKERFSLILESASTNQTSMYLCASSFASPQETQYFGPGTRLLVL.

Points on this clone: One end of the junction fails to match germline, which may point to a read error. The chain couples TRBV9 to TRBJ2-3; TRBD1 matches at 9 bases. The CDR3 sequence is 16 residues long. The V gene's germline CDR1 is SGDLS and CDR2 YYNGEE. The CDR3 bases are TGTGCCGGCAGCGTAGCGACAGGGGGTGGCACAGATACGCAGTATTTT. The encoded protein is CAGSVATGGGTDTQYF.

The rearrangement links TRBV7-3 to TRBJ2-1, with D perhaps matching TRBD1 (6 bases). V dropped 5 bases and J dropped 5 bases, with 13 bases sitting between them. Germline V lookup: CDR1 SGHTA, CDR2 FQGTGA. There are 14 residues in the CDR3. The chain's CDR3 is CASSQVGQDNEQFF. As DNA, the CDR3 is TGTGCCAGCAGCCAGGTGGGACAAGACAATGAGCAGTTCTTC.

This rearrangement joins TRBV27 to TRBJ1-2, with TRBD1 matching over 8 bases. The length of the CDR3 is 14 residues. Trimming cost V 5 bases and J 6 bases; bases outside gene matches: 8. CDR1 and CDR2 (germline): MNHEY, SMNVEV (reference sequence). The DNA of the CDR3 is TGTGCCAGCAGTAAACTGGACAGGGCGCATGGCTACACCTTC. It yields the protein CASSKLDRAHGYTF.

V gene TRBV4-2 combines with J gene TRBJ2-1; D remains unclear. CDR3 length equals 12 residues. V lost 2 bases and J 9 bases, leaving 8 bases between the germline ends. Germline CDR1 reads LGHNA; CDR2 reads YNFKEQ. The CDR3 DNA is TGTGCCAGCAGCCAATCCCCCGGTGAGCAGTTCTTC. Its protein is CASSQSPGEQFF.

The chain recombines TRBV5-1 with TRBJ2-3, with unresolved D. Germline V gives CDR1 SGHRS, CDR2 YFSETQ. V was shortened by 2 bases and J by 9 bases, with 7 bases between the two germline ends. The CDR3 contains 11 residues. For the CDR3, the DNA is TGCGCCAGCAGCTTTTCGAACACGCAGTATTTT. Translation gives CASSFSNTQYF.

The chain joins TRBV14 to TRBJ1-4; D is perhaps TRBD1 (6 bases). Germline loops: CDR1 SGHDN, CDR2 FVKESK. The length of the CDR3 is 14 residues. Between the trimmed V and J ends, which lost 1 base and 8 bases, there was a span of 11 bases. The CDR3 DNA reads as TGTGCCAGCAGCCAAGTCAGCCAGGGGGAAAAACTGTTTTTT. Amino acids: CASSQVSQGEKLFF.

The table lists this clone with a count of one. This chain uses TRBV9 with TRBJ2-5; 8 positions match TRBD1. The junction had 5 bases not matched to a gene; V was cut back by 0 bases and J by 4 bases. Germline loops: CDR1 SGDLS, CDR2 YYNGEE. This CDR3 is built from 15 residues. The CDR3 loop is CASSVDQTGGETQYF. DNA of the CDR3: TGTGCCAGCAGCGTAGACCAAACAGGGGGAGAGACCCAGTACTTC. Full variable domain (outside the CDR3, taken from reference TRBV9 and TRBJ2-5): DSGVTQTPKHLITATGQRVTLRCSPRSGDLSVYWYQQSLDQGLQFLIQYYNGEERAKGNILERFSAQQFPDLHSELNLSSLELGDSALYFCASSVDQTGGETQYFGPGTRLLVL.

This chain joins TRBV5-1 and TRBJ2-1; D gene uncertain. The CDR3 extends over 14 amino acids. Germline V gene data show CDR1 as SGHRS and CDR2 as YFSETQ. V was pared by 2 bases and J by 6 bases, with 12 bases between. CDR3 DNA sequence: TGCGCCAGCAGCTTATCCGACTTGTTCAATGAGCAGTTCTTC. Protein: CASSLSDLFNEQFF.

The rearrangement uses TRBV6-1 and TRBJ1-5, with no clear D. There are 13 residues in the CDR3. V lost 4 bases to trimming and J lost 4 bases, with 8 bases between them. Germline lookup yields CDR1 MNHNS and CDR2 SASEGT. The DNA for the CDR3 is TGTGCCAGCAGTGTTGTCAGTAATCAGCCCCAGCATTTT. Amino acids: CASSVVSNQPQHF.

This sequence joins TRBV5-4 and TRBJ2-7, with unresolved D. Per germline, CDR1 SGHNT and CDR2 YYREEE (reference sequence). CDR3 length: 12 residues. V lost 4 bases, J lost 6 bases, and 11 bases lay in between. In nucleotides, the CDR3 is TGTGCCAGCAGCCGCGGAAGGGCCGAGCAGTACTTC. Its protein is CASSRGRAEQYF.

J is TRBJ2-3 and V is TRBV6-6, with TRBD2 as a possible D gene (6 bases). With 2 bases removed from V and 3 bases from J, the gap between germline ends came to 9 bases. Germline CDR1 and CDR2: MNHNY and SVGAGI (reference sequence). The CDR3 covers 14 residues. CDR3 region: CASSYGGGTDTQYF. CDR3 coding DNA: TGTGCCAGCAGTTACGGTGGGGGGACAGATACGCAGTATTTT.

The rearrangement joins TRBV14 to TRBJ2-6; TRBD2 agrees at 13 bases. Unmatched junction bases numbered 10, after V lost 6 bases and J lost 2 bases. This CDR3 contains 19 residues. Germline CDR1 is SGHDN and CDR2 is FVKESK. CDR3 in amino acids: CASRGRGLAGAAGANVLTF. The CDR3 nucleotides are TGTGCCAGCAGGGGTCGCGGACTAGCGGGAGCGGCTGGGGCCAACGTCCTGACTTTC.